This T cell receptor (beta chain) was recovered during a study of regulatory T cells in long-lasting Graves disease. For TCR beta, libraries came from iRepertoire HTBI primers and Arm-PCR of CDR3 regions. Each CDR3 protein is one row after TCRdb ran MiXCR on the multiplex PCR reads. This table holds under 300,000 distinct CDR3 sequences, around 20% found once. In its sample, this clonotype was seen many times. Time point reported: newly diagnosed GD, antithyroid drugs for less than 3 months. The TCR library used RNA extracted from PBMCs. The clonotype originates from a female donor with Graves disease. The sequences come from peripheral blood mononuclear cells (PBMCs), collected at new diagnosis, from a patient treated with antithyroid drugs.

The CDR3 DNA follows: TGTGCCAGCTCGGACGGAGGGGAGACCCAGTACTTC. Translating it yields CASSDGGETQYF. The rearrangement uses TRBV18 and TRBJ2-5; a possible D gene is TRBD2 (6 bases). CDR3 size: 12 residues. Trimming pared 6 bases from V and 5 bases from J, leaving 10 bases between. Germline CDR1 is KGHSH and CDR2 is LQKENI.